This T cell receptor beta chain was profiled in a study of beta chain features in type 1 diabetes listed by TCRdb under 2018. Background on the whole study: Patients and healthy donors did not differ in mean age, gender distribution, total cell number or subset yield. A total of just under 110,000,000 sorted cells were examined across all samples, and RNA yield correlated strongly with the number of cells per subset. Regulatory and stem cell-like memory subsets were obtained from only 8 patients and roughly eight healthy donors, while naive and central memory subsets were obtained from all 30 or so donors. In the study, TCRB repertoires of sorted circulating CD4+ T cell subsets from recently diagnosed type 1 diabetes patients were compared with those of matched healthy donors.

A single peripheral blood draw of around 120 mL on average was collected from each donor into heparinised tubes. Using a panel that included CD45RO, CCR7, CD25, CD127, CD95 and CD27, naive, central memory, regulatory and stem cell-like memory CD4+ T cells were sorted on a BD FACSAria II. All sorted populations exceeded 95% purity. PBMCs were separated immediately by Lymphoprep density gradient centrifugation and were stained directly, without being cultured. To minimize batch effects, samples were stained and sorted in pairs, one healthy donor with one patient per experiment. The entire isolated RNA was reverse transcribed using the High Capacity cDNA Reverse Transcription Kit, and thus expressed TCRB transcripts were sequenced. Naive, central memory and regulatory T cell samples underwent deep immunoSEQ sequencing, averaging about 3.57 million total reads per sample. After sorted cells were lysed in RLT buffer, RNA was extracted with DNase-treated RNeasy Micro or Mini kits, with the choice depending on cell number. To prevent cross-contamination, each cell subset was processed individually, whereas patient and healthy donor samples were processed jointly. The immunoSEQ multiplex PCR was used to amplify TCRB sequences from cDNA, generating 87-bp fragments that spanned the CDR3 region. Amplicons were sequenced on the Illumina HiSeq platform. The authors' analysis ran thus. Synthetic template baselines were used to correct PCR bias computationally, reads within Hamming distance 2 were collapsed, and singletons that could not be merged were discarded. Reads were aligned against IMGT to assign V, D and J genes, CDR3 length and insertions or deletions at six rearrangement sites. Clonotype counts were normalized to sorted cell number within each subset before computing true diversity and Gini coefficients with the tcR R package. The overlap coefficient, calculated on TCRB nucleotide sequences, was used to quantify repertoire sharing. Out-of-frame TCRB sequences from naive cells were analyzed as a proxy for the pre-selection repertoire. Not all clones reach the TCRdb copy of this immuneACCESS table, which keeps in-frame sequences only. Checked studies attribute under half of the gap to unresolved V genes and leave the rest unexplained. V and J calls plus clone size are reproduced from that table; the DNA served to infer D and trimming. Across this sample there are hundreds of thousands of clones, with around 15% seen only once. 0.022% of the sample belongs to the ten largest clones.

Beyond this particular receptor, the publication reports: Because cDNA rather than genomic DNA was sequenced, highly expressing activated cells could have been over-represented, although no difference in activation and CD3 levels was found between groups. Shorter templates might have been favored by PCR, but patient and control samples were amplified and corrected together, so both groups would have been affected equally by any skew. At VDJ recombination sites, patients with type 1 diabetes made fewer insertions and deleted more nucleotides, a pattern implying thymic rearrangement abnormalities. Naive, central memory and regulatory TCRB repertoires appeared more similar among patients than among healthy donors. A moderate but significant shortening of TCRB CDR3 length was observed in type 1 diabetes patients in all four CD4+ subsets. Because small numbers of individuals were included in the HLA sub-analyses, any influence of HLA type on TCRB rearrangement was left unresolved.

From its cysteine to its phenylalanine, the CDR3 spans 13 amino acids. The kept DNA is CDR3 alone, 39 bases in frame from the first base. CDR1 is given as GTSNPN and CDR2 as SVGIG, both from the germline V gene (reference sequence). V is shortened by 4 bases, J by 2 bases, and the region joining them spans 11 bases. This clone was counted only a few times. No cognate antigen has been identified for it. No clone much larger than this one lies a single base away; base qualities are absent. Within the sample, other DNA sequences also encode this same CDR3. The specimen was naive CD4+ T cells from blood. Sample cell subset or site, as interpreted from the label and publication: true naive CD4+ T cells. The chain employs TRBV30 and TRBJ1-1, and perhaps TRBD1 as D gene, on 5 matching bases. The TCR comes from a man in his late teens or twenties with type 1 diabetes. The CDR3 sequence is CAWTGTANTEAFF. The nucleotide sequence is given as TGTGCCTGGACAGGGACGGCAAACACTGAAGCTTTCTTT.